The clone carrying this TCR beta chain has ten or more counts. Its antigen is not identified. This sample is part of a study of molecular identifiers for immune sequencing clone quantification. Study-level results: Spiked Jurkat TCR RNA equal to one cell could reportedly be picked out among one million naive cells.

TCRdb processed the PCR reads anew with MiXCR; each CDR3 protein has one entry. Here the sample spans about 640,000 distinct CDR3 sequences, approximately 20% being singletons. CDR1 DFQATT and CDR2 SNEGSKA come from the germline V gene (reference sequence). V shed 3 bases and J shed 1 base, with 16 bases lying between them. The length of the CDR3 is 15 residues. The clonotype was recovered from a human donor in good health. Some libraries in this study had Jurkat cell RNA spiked in. Sequenced material: naive CD8+ T cells from blood, with Jurkat cell RNA spiked in. Noted subset: FACS-sorted CD8+CD4-CCR7+CD45RA+ naive T cells. J is TRBJ2-7 and V is TRBV20-1; the D gene is possibly TRBD2 (5 bases). The CDR3 bases are TGCAGTGCTAGCCCCAGCGGCCGCAGTTCCTACGAGCAGTACTTC. Its protein product is CSASPSGRSSYEQYF.